The 30 T cell receptor beta chains in this list originate from one sample, sequenced in a study of blood T cell repertoires in COVID-19. Profiling relied on immunoSEQ multiplex PCR, and the TCRdb table lists in-frame clones only, not all of them. The sample includes 50,000 to 60,000 clones, just over 90% seen only once; the top ten take roughly 6.2%. The specimen was peripheral blood. The receptors originated from a man between 40 and 49 years old with acute or convalescent COVID-19.

V and J are TRBV24-1 and TRBJ1-2, with a possible D match to TRBD1 (6 bases). CDR1 and CDR2 (germline): KGHDR, SFDVKD. V was shortened by 3 bases and J by 4 bases, with 14 bases between the two germline ends. The CDR3 runs to 15 residues. The CDR3 bases are TGTGCCACCAGTGATCCCAACTGGGGGCCCTATGGCTACACCTTC. This gives the protein CATSDPNWGPYGYTF.

The chain joins TRBV19 to TRBJ1-2; D possibly corresponds to TRBD1 (6 bases). This CDR3 contains 14 residues. V was trimmed by 8 bases and J by 3 bases, leaving 16 bases between them. Looked up from germline, CDR1 is LNHDA and CDR2 is SQIVND (reference sequence). The DNA of the CDR3 is TGTGCCAGTCGAACCACAGGGTACGACTATGGCTACACCTTC. Its translation: CASRTTGYDYGYTF.

CDR3 sequence (DNA): TGTGCTAGTGGGTCACAGGGTGGACGATACGAGCAGTACTTC. Amino acid sequence: CASGSQGGRYEQYF. J is TRBJ2-7 and V is TRBV12-5; possibly TRBD1 for D (6 bases). Trimming cost V 6 bases and J 4 bases, with 16 bases left between them. The CDR3 is 14 amino acids. Germline V lookup: CDR1 LGHNT, CDR2 FRNRAP.

The chain recombines TRBV5-4 with TRBJ2-2; D uncertain. V dropped 2 bases and J dropped 7 bases, with 12 bases sitting between them. The CDR3 totals 14 residues. Germline values: CDR1 SGHNT, CDR2 YYREEE (reference sequence). The CDR3 bases are TGTGCCAGCAGCTTATCCGACAACCGCGGGGAGCTGTTTTTT. Translated: CASSLSDNRGELFF.

V gene TRBV18 combines with J gene TRBJ1-2, with D possibly TRBD1 on 6 matching bases. The germline V gene has CDR1 KGHSH and CDR2 LQKENI. CDR3 length: 13 amino acids. With 6 bases removed from V and 3 bases from J, the gap between germline ends came to 11 bases. This CDR3 is CASSVQGDYGYTF. The CDR3 DNA sequence: TGTGCCAGCTCTGTACAGGGCGACTATGGCTACACCTTC.

The chain joins TRBV5-4 to TRBJ2-1; D ambiguous. V dropped 4 bases and J dropped 6 bases, with 17 bases sitting between them. The CDR3 contains 15 residues. Germline V CDR1 and CDR2: SGHNT, YYREEE (reference sequence). The CDR3 coding sequence is TGTGCCAGCAGCCCCCGCGCAAGAGATGCCAATGAGCAGTTCTTC. Its protein product is CASSPRARDANEQFF.

This chain links TRBV18 with TRBJ1-2; 8 bases line up with TRBD1. Germline V gene lookup returns CDR1 KGHSH and CDR2 LQKENI. The CDR3 extends over 15 amino acids. V was pared by 3 bases and J by 5 bases, with 8 bases of the junction left unmatched. CDR3 nucleotide sequence: TGTGCCAGCTCACCTGGGGGACGGACAGGGTATGGCTACACCTTC. It encodes CASSPGGRTGYGYTF.

The V gene is TRBV4-3, the J gene TRBJ1-5; D is undetermined. V gave up 4 bases and J gave up 6 bases, with 16 bases separating them. The CDR3 extends over 15 amino acids. The germline CDR1 and CDR2 sequences are LGHNA and YSLEER. CDR3: CASSRQIYGGQPQHF. DNA for the CDR3: TGCGCCAGCAGCCGCCAAATCTACGGAGGTCAGCCCCAGCATTTT.

The chain has TRBV18 and TRBJ1-3; tentatively, D is TRBD1 (6 bases). This CDR3 contains 14 residues. Germline V gene lookup returns CDR1 KGHSH and CDR2 LQKENI. The ends were cut back, 6 bases at V and 0 bases at J, with 9 bases in the middle. CDR3 residues: CASSMGASGNTIYF. DNA for the CDR3: TGTGCCAGCTCGATGGGGGCCTCTGGAAACACCATATATTTT. The entire variable domain, with the rest obtained from reference TRBV18 and TRBJ1-3, is as follows: NAGVMQNPRHLVRRRGQEARLRCSPMKGHSHVYWYRQLPEEGLKFMVYLQKENIIDESGMPKERFSAEFPKEGPSILRIQQVVRGDSAAYFCASSMGASGNTIYFGEGSWLTVV.

This chain joins TRBV19 and TRBJ2-7, with D unresolved. The CDR3 totals 15 residues. CDR1 is LNHDA and CDR2 is SQIVND in the germline V gene (reference sequence). Trimming left V 0 bases short and J 2 bases short, with 11 bases between. The CDR3, as DNA: TGTGCCAGTAGTATAGAACCCATAGAAACCTACGAGCAGTACTTC. Amino acid sequence: CASSIEPIETYEQYF.

The J gene is TRBJ2-3, the V gene TRBV7-3; D possibly corresponds to TRBD1 (6 bases). V lost 5 bases and J 5 bases, leaving 14 bases between the germline ends. The CDR3 loop spans 14 amino acids. Germline lookup yields CDR1 SGHTA and CDR2 FQGTGA. The CDR3 DNA sequence: TGTGCCAGCAGCCACGGACAGTCCGTAGATACGCAGTATTTT. Residues: CASSHGQSVDTQYF.

The CDR3 is CASSFLTGGEGNTIYF. The CDR3 DNA reads TGTGCCAGTAGCTTTCTGACAGGGGGCGAAGGAAACACCATATATTTT. The J gene is TRBJ1-3, the V gene TRBV19; 10 bases map to TRBD1. The CDR3 has 16 residues. Germline loops: CDR1 LNHDA, CDR2 SQIVND (reference sequence). Trimming removed 6 bases from V and 4 bases from J; junction bases left unmatched: 9. The full variable domain, completed using reference TRBV19 and TRBJ1-3, is DGGITQSPKYLFRKEGQNVTLSCEQNLNHDAMYWYRQDPGQGLRLIYYSQIVNDFQKGDIAEGYSVSREKKESFPLTVTSAQKNPTAFYLCASSFLTGGEGNTIYFGEGSWLTVV.

The J gene is TRBJ2-3, the V gene TRBV10-1, with a weak D call TRBD1 (6 bases). Germline CDR1 WNHNN, CDR2 SYGVQD (reference sequence). This CDR3 region has 15 residues. Trimming stripped 3 bases from V and 2 bases from J, with 12 bases between. This CDR3 reads CASSDRGRFTDTQYF. Here the CDR3 DNA reads TGCGCCAGCAGTGACAGGGGCAGATTCACAGATACGCAGTATTTT.

The chain carries TRBV24-1 and TRBJ2-3, with 7 bases that match TRBD1. The CDR3 covers 15 residues. The V gene's germline CDR1 is KGHDR and CDR2 SFDVKD. Unmatched junction bases numbered 10, after V lost 5 bases and J lost 6 bases. CDR3 sequence (DNA): TGTGCCACCAGTGTTGATCTAGGGGGCATTGATACGCAGTATTTT. Its protein product is CATSVDLGGIDTQYF.

The genes are TRBV18 and TRBJ1-6; unclear D gene. Germline V gene data show CDR1 as KGHSH and CDR2 as LQKENI. Trimming took off 3 bases at V and 7 bases at J, with 13 bases between the two ends. The CDR3 length is 15 residues. This chain's CDR3 is CASSPGRLQNSPLHF. As DNA, the CDR3 is TGTGCCAGCTCACCCGGGAGGTTACAGAATTCACCCCTCCACTTT.

V is TRBV7-4 and J is TRBJ1-5; 11 bases align to TRBD1. This CDR3 region has 14 residues. V dropped 4 bases and J dropped 7; count of bases not matched to a gene: 3. Per the germline V gene, CDR1 is SGHVT and CDR2 is SQSDAQ. CDR3 region: CASSSRDRGQPQHF. The DNA of the CDR3 is TGTGCCAGCAGCTCCCGGGACAGGGGGCAGCCCCAGCATTTT. The whole variable domain, remainder taken from reference TRBV7-4 and TRBJ1-5, is GAGVSQSPRYKVAKRGRDVALRCDSISGHVTLYWYRQTLGQGSEVLTYSQSDAQRDKSGRPSGRFSAERPERSVSTLKIQRTEQGDSAVYLCASSSRDRGQPQHFGDGTRLSIL.

The chain links TRBV11-2 to TRBJ1-2, with D possibly TRBD1 on 5 matching bases. Germline CDR1 is SGHAT and CDR2 is FQNNGV. V lost 1 base to trimming and J lost 2 bases, with 11 bases between them. This CDR3 is 15 amino acids long. CDR3 nucleotides: TGTGCCAGCAGCTTAGGCAGGGCTGTGAACTATGGCTACACCTTC. Its translation is CASSLGRAVNYGYTF.

This chain uses TRBV12-3 or TRBV12-4 with TRBJ1-2; 7 bases align to TRBD1. Unmatched junction bases numbered 8, after V lost 6 bases and J lost 7 bases. The CDR3 runs to 13 residues. DNA of the CDR3: TGTGCCAGCAGGGCCGACAGGGTAGGTGGCTACACCTTC. This translates into CASRADRVGGYTF.

This sequence joins TRBV6-5 and TRBJ1-6; D is perhaps TRBD1 (5 bases). Germline V gene lookup returns CDR1 MNHEY and CDR2 SVGAGI. V gave up 0 bases and J gave up 12 bases, with 12 bases separating them. The CDR3 spans 14 residues. CDR3 DNA sequence: TGTGCCAGCAGTTACTCGAGTTCAGGGCAACCCCTCCACTTT. As protein: CASSYSSSGQPLHF.

The chain uses TRBV2 and TRBJ2-2, with TRBD2 as a possible D gene (6 bases). This CDR3 region has 13 residues. Germline V gene data show CDR1 as SNHLY and CDR2 as FYNNEI. Trimming took off 6 bases at V and 5 bases at J, with 10 bases between the two ends. The CDR3 sequence: CASSGSWTGELFF. Here the CDR3 DNA reads TGTGCCAGCAGCGGGAGTTGGACCGGGGAGCTGTTTTTT.

This clone has just one count. J is TRBJ2-2 and V is TRBV19, with 8 bases that match TRBD1. V shed 8 bases, J shed 3 bases, and the junction held 11 bases outside the gene matches. CDR3 length equals 16 residues. Germline V gene lookup returns CDR1 LNHDA and CDR2 SQIVND (reference sequence). The CDR3 DNA reads as TGTGCCAGTTTAGCTCCGGGACAGGAGTACACCGGGGAGCTGTTTTTT. This sequence encodes CASLAPGQEYTGELFF.

The chain joins TRBV11-2 to TRBJ2-1; 13 bases align to TRBD2. Trimming cost V 5 bases and J 8 bases; bases outside gene matches: 12. This CDR3 has 17 amino acids. Germline V lookup: CDR1 SGHAT, CDR2 FQNNGV. The CDR3 DNA reads TGTGCCAGCAGCCCCTGGGGTACTAGCGGGAGGGTGTATGAGCAGTTCTTC. Protein sequence: CASSPWGTSGRVYEQFF.

The V call is TRBV18, the J call TRBJ1-5, with D hard to call. The V gene's germline CDR1 is KGHSH and CDR2 LQKENI. The germline V and J ends were trimmed by 4 bases and 7 bases, with 11 bases remaining between them. This CDR3 has 13 residues. The CDR3 DNA is TGTGCCAGCTCACGAGGAGGGTGGCAGCCCCAGCATTTT. As protein: CASSRGGWQPQHF.

CDR3 sequence: CASSSDRRAEAFF. The CDR3 DNA reads as TGCGCCAGCAGCTCAGATCGGAGGGCTGAAGCTTTCTTT. The V call is TRBV5-1, the J call TRBJ1-1; D is uncertain. This CDR3 comprises 13 residues. Trimming stripped 3 bases from V and 6 bases from J, with 12 bases between. Germline assignment: CDR1 SGHRS and CDR2 YFSETQ.

This rearrangement joins TRBV5-1 to TRBJ2-1; TRBD2 matches 12 bases. The J segment lost 7 bases and the V segment lost 4 bases, leaving 12 bases of the junction unmatched. In germline, CDR1 is SGHRS, CDR2 YFSETQ. The CDR3 is 17 amino acids. The CDR3 sequence: CASSQTSGSAFWNEQFF. The DNA of the CDR3 is TGCGCCAGCAGCCAGACTAGCGGGAGTGCGTTTTGGAATGAGCAGTTCTTC. Full variable domain (rest looked up from reference TRBV5-1 and TRBJ2-1): KAGVTQTPRYLIKTRGQQVTLSCSPISGHRSVSWYQQTPGQGLQFLFEYFSETQRNKGNFPGRFSGRQFSNSRSEMNVSTLELGDSALYLCASSQTSGSAFWNEQFFGPGTRLTVL.

The gene calls are TRBV5-4 and TRBJ1-1, with a weak D call TRBD1 (6 bases). Trimming pared 4 bases from V and 0 bases from J, leaving 13 bases between. The CDR3 consists of 15 residues. Germline lookup yields CDR1 SGHNT and CDR2 YYREEE (reference sequence). CDR3 coding DNA: TGTGCCAGCAGCGTTTTCGGGGGGCTGAACACTGAAGCTTTCTTT. It codes for CASSVFGGLNTEAFF. Full variable domain (rest looked up from reference TRBV5-4 and TRBJ1-1): ETGVTQSPTHLIKTRGQQVTLRCSSQSGHNTVSWYQQALGQGPQFIFQYYREEENGRGNFPPRFSGLQFPNYSSELNVNALELDDSALYLCASSVFGGLNTEAFFGQGTRLTVV.

This sequence joins TRBV7-6 and TRBJ2-2; D is possibly TRBD1 (6 bases). From germline, CDR1 is SGHVS and CDR2 FNYEAQ. Trimming took 5 bases from V and 2 from J, leaving 15 bases between them. CDR3 length equals 16 residues. CDR3: CASSRTPQGNTGELFF. The CDR3 nucleotides read TGTGCCAGCAGCCGTACCCCACAGGGAAACACCGGGGAGCTGTTTTTT. The full variable domain, in which reference TRBV7-6 and TRBJ2-2 provide the parts outside the CDR3, is GAGVSQSPRYKVTKRGQDVALRCDPISGHVSLYWYRQALGQGPEFLTYFNYEAQQDKSGLPNDRFSAERPEGSISTLTIQRTEQRDSAMYRCASSRTPQGNTGELFFGEGSRLTVL.

This clone was seen only once. The chain links TRBV3-1 (or the pseudogene TRBV3-2) to TRBJ1-2; TRBD1 agrees at 7 bases. Germline CDR1 is LGHDT and CDR2 is YNNKEL (reference sequence). V lost 5 bases and J lost 7; bases outside the gene matches: 7. The CDR3 has 13 amino acids. CDR3 region: CASSRDRVAGYTF. As DNA, the CDR3 is TGTGCCAGCAGCAGAGACAGGGTTGCTGGCTACACCTTC.

The chain links TRBV21-1 to TRBJ2-1; the table's D call TRBD2 went unverified against the DNA. TRBV21-1 constitutes a pseudogene. The CDR3 sequence is 16 residues long. The CDR3 DNA reads as TGTGCCAGCAGCGGAAGAATAGCGGGAGCGTACAATGAGCAGTTCTTC. Amino acid sequence: CASSGRIAGAYNEQFF.

The V gene is TRBV30, the J gene TRBJ1-1; 9 bases agree with TRBD1. Germline lookup yields CDR1 GTSNPN and CDR2 SVGIG (reference sequence). The CDR3 contains 12 residues. J lost 5 bases, V lost 5 bases, and 3 bases had no gene match. Here the CDR3 reads CAWGTGRTEAFF. CDR3 DNA sequence: TGTGCCTGGGGGACAGGGAGGACTGAAGCTTTCTTT.